The sequence of this TCR beta chain was determined in a study of regulatory T cells in long-lasting Graves disease. At the level of the study: More than 5 years of antithyroid drugs with positive TSH receptor antibodies defined persistent Graves' disease. Study findings and constraints: TCR diversity was lower in persistent than newly diagnosed Graves' disease. Newly diagnosed disease favored TRBV20-1 and TRBJ2-1 over persistent disease. Sharing of public clonotypes was greater in persistent patients (under 3,000) than in new patients (roughly 970).

The CDR3 has 13 amino acids. The V gene lost 4 bases and the J gene lost 6 bases, with 13 bases spanning the gap. In germline, CDR1 is SGHTA, CDR2 FQGNSA. Time point: persistent/refractory GD, antithyroid drugs over 5 years with positive TRAb. PBMC-derived RNA was used for the TCR library. As regards this clonotype: Its target is not known.

Through Arm-PCR of CDR3 regions and iRepertoire HTBI primers, TCR beta libraries were built. MiXCR was run by TCRdb on the multiplex PCR reads, yielding one entry per CDR3 protein. The data show fewer than 450,000 distinct CDR3 sequences, with roughly 20% seen just once and more than 20% held by the top ten. The chain joins TRBV7-2 to TRBJ2-7; tentatively, D is TRBD1 (5 bases). This clonotype originated in a female donor with Graves disease. This specimen was peripheral blood mononuclear cells (PBMCs), taken when the disease was refractory, from a patient treated with antithyroid drugs. This chain's CDR3 is CASSSSTEGEQYF. CDR3 nucleotides: TGTGCCAGCAGCTCCTCGACAGAAGGCGAGCAGTACTTC.